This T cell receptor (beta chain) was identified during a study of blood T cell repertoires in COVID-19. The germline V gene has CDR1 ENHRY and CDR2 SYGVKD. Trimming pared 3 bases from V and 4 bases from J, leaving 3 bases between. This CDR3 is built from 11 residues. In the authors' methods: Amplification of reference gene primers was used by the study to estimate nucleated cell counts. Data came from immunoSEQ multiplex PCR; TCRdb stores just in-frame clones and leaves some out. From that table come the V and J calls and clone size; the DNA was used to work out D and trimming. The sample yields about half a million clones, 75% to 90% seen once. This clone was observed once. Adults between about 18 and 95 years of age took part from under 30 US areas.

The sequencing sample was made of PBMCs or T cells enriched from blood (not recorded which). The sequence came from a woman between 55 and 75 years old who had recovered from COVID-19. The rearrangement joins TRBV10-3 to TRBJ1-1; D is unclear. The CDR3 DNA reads TGTGCCATCAGTGACCGCACTGAAGCTTTCTTT. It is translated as CAISDRTEAFF.